In its sample, the clone carrying this TCR beta chain was seen a few times. Its antigen remains unknown. V was shortened by 1 base and J by 6 bases, with 14 bases between the two germline ends. CDR1 is LGHDT and CDR2 is YNNKEL in the germline V gene (reference sequence). This CDR3 contains 15 residues. This sample is drawn from a study of T-cell memory formation after mild COVID-19. Findings and limits, study-wide: CD4+ contracting clones were found mainly in CM and EM, and CD8+ ones in EMRA.

TCRdb fed the 5' RACE reads into MiXCR, producing one record per CDR3 protein. The data contain 550,000 to 700,000 distinct CDR3 sequences, around a sixth of them singletons. The sequence derives from an adult woman who had mild COVID-19 (a few samples of this study predate the infection). Cell type and time point are not known. The specimen sequenced was PBMCs or a T cell subset sorted from them (not recorded which). The chain links TRBV3-1 to TRBJ2-3; no definite D call. In nucleotides, the CDR3 is TGTGCCAGCAGCCAAGGTGACTTATCCTGGGATACGCAGTATTTT. It translates to CASSQGDLSWDTQYF.